What follows is one T cell receptor beta chain and its context. What it binds is not known. The data are from a study of cytomegalovirus exposure and HLA in healthy donors. The CDR3 contains 14 residues. Trimming stripped 6 bases from V and 4 bases from J, with 13 bases between. Germline CDR1 MDHEN, CDR2 SYDVKM. Produced via immunoSEQ multiplex PCR; TCRdb's table is partial and in-frame only. This table holds some 63,000 clones, 80% to 90% found once. General study points: There were 150 to 200 TCR beta chains listed as cytomegalovirus-associated. The tendency of first-cohort TCR clusters to co-occur in the roughly 130 validation repertoires emerged from a later analysis.

The rearrangement joins TRBV28 to TRBJ1-5, with D unclear. This receptor was taken from a woman aged 18 to 35 in good health and CMV-seronegative. The sample was PBMCs. CDR3 in amino acids: CASSRERPNQPQHF. In DNA form, the CDR3 reads TGTGCCAGCAGCCGGGAACGGCCGAATCAGCCCCAGCATTTT.